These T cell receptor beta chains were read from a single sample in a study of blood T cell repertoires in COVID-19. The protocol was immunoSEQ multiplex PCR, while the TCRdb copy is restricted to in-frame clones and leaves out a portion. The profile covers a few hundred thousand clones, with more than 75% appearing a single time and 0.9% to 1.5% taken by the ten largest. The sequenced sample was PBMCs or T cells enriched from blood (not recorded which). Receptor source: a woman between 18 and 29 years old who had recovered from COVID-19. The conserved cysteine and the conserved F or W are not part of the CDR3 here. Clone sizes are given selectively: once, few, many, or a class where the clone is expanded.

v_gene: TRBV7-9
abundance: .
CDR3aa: ASSSSGTALYEQY

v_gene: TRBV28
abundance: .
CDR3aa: ASTLGEGSSYNSPLH

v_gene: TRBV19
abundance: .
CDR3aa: ASSVPSPGDYGYT

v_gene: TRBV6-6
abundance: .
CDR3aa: ASSFDRAGSYEQY

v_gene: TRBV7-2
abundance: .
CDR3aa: ASSLIGGGPKYEQY

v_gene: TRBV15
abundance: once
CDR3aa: ATTSVTTNEKLF

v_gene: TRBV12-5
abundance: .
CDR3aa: ASGQGASYEQY

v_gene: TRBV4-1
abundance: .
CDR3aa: ASSQGAGQEQY

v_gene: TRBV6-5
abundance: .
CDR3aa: ASSTSGGAKTQY

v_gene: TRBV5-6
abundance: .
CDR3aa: ASSPDVWGAETQY

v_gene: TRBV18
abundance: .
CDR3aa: ASSPQGGKFYEQY

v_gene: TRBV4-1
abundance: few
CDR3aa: ASSQLIGAGGHYEQY

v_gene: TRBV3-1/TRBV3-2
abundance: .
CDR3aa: ASSQDKAGRYEQY

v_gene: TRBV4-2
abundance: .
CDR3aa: ASSQGLAGNYEQY

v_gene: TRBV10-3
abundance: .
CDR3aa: AIRTGHNYEQY

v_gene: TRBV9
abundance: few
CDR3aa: ASSVEGLAYNEQF

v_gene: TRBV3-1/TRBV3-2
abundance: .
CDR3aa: ASSQRGQWEQF

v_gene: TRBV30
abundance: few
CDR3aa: AWSPPLAGAYGYT

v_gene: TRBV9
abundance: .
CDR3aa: ASSAEQGQEKLF

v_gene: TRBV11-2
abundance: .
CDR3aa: ASNWGSPNTGELF

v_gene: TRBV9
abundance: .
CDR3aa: ASSVVQGTTTDTQY

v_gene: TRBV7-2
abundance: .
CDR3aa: ASRSLRGFAGNTIY

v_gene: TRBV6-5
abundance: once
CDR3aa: AHYRGGTGELF

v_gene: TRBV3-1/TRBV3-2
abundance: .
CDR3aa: ASSQVAAGSGEQY

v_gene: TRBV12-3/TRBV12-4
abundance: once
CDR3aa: ASSLDIEAF

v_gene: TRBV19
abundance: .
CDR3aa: ASRLLRTGELF

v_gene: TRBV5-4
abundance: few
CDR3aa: ASSGSPGTVYGYT

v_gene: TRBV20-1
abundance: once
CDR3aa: SAPGQGMAF

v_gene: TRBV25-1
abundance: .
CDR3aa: ASSELGGQGIENEQF

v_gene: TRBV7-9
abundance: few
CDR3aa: ASSLAYHGGYGYT

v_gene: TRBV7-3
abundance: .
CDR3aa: ASRPGGVNTEAF

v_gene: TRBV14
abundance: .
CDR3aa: ASSPRGQGRNEQY

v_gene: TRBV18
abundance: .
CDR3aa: ASRGPLNTEAF

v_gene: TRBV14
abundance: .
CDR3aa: ASSLNLGQGLYGYT

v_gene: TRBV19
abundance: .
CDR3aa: ASSIEGQRIRVNSNQPQH

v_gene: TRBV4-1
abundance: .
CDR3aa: ASSPIQDSTEAF

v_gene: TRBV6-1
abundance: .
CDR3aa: ASSEGTGTGDEKLF

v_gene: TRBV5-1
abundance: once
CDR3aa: ASSAPGQGDNSPLH

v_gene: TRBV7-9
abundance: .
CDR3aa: ASSLPPGPPGVNEQF

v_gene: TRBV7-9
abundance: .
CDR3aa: ASSLPGEGAEAF

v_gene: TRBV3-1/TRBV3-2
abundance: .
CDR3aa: ASGGTGAYNSPLH

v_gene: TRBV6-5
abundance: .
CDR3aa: ASGRVLETQY

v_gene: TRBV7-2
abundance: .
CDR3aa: ASSSDTGELF

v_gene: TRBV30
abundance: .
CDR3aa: AWSGTGLTYNEQF

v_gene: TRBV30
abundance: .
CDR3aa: AWSRQLQETQY

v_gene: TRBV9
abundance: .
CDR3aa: ASSPRQGAGELF